Following are 4 T cell receptor beta chains from one sample sequenced in a study of T-cell reconstitution after alpha-beta-depleted transplantation in children. For TCRbeta, the library was prepared with unique molecular identifiers. Using its own MiXCR run on the PCR reads, TCRdb lists one record per CDR3 protein. The sample contains approximately 89,000 distinct CDR3 sequences, about 16% of which appear only once. Here the sequenced sample was PBMCs, mostly from graft donor cells, taken 180 days after TCRalphabeta/CD19-depleted stem cell transplant. The receptors here all came from a male patient aged 2 to 9 who had a stem cell transplant for acute lymphoblastic leukemia, so the T cells may come from the graft donor.

Comment on this clonotype: Mismatch with germline at one junction end may stem from a read error. The J gene is TRBJ2-5, the V gene TRBV6-1; D not resolved. The CDR3 loop spans 11 amino acids. Looked up from germline, CDR1 is MNHNS and CDR2 is SASEGT. For the CDR3, the DNA is TGTGCCGGCAGGCTGGGAGAGACCCAGTACTTC. The encoded protein is CAGRLGETQYF.

This chain connects TRBV27 to TRBJ2-7, with 7 positions matching TRBD2. This CDR3 has 13 residues. V gave up 10 bases and J gave up 3 bases; unmatched junction bases: 9. CDR1 is MNHEY and CDR2 is SMNVEV in the germline V gene (reference sequence). The chain's CDR3 is CATRRGIVYEQYF. Here the CDR3 DNA reads TGTGCCACTCGGCGGGGGATCGTCTACGAGCAGTACTTC.

This clonotype showed up just a few times. The gene calls are TRBV6-5 and TRBJ2-2, with 9 bases fitting TRBD2. The germline CDR1 and CDR2 sequences are MNHEY and SVGAGI. The CDR3 is 17 residues long. The V segment lost 0 bases and the J segment 4 bases; nucleotides outside the gene matches: 6. The CDR3 spells CASSYSIAGALTGELFF. The CDR3 region has the DNA TGTGCCAGCAGTTACTCCATAGCGGGGGCCCTCACCGGGGAGCTGTTTTTT.

This clonotype was counted only a few times. J is TRBJ1-1 and V is TRBV12-3 or TRBV12-4, with TRBD1 matching over 7 bases. Trimming cost V 6 bases and J 5 bases; bases outside gene matches: 12. The CDR3 spans 15 residues. The CDR3 sequence: CASSRNRGQETEAFF. The CDR3 DNA follows: TGTGCCAGCAGCCGTAACAGGGGACAAGAAACTGAAGCTTTCTTT.